This T cell receptor beta chain is from a study of brain T cells in children with intractable seizures (dated by TCRdb to the early 2020s). Regarding the study in general: As a first screen for immune gene transcripts, resected brain tissue from approximately 50 pediatric epilepsy surgery cases was run on a NanoString immunology panel. Of the roughly twelve selected surgery cases, pre-surgery blood was also sequenced for eight, so four had brain tissue only.

TCR beta chain sequences were generated from genomic DNA using the immunoSEQ assay. For the original study's pipeline: CDR3 sequences that did not begin with the conserved framework cysteine at position 104 were removed by hand. To get clonality, the normalized Shannon's Diversity Index was subtracted from one, giving values from 0 (maximal diversity) to 1 (oligoclonal). Differences in the frequency of the same CDR3 between samples, such as brain versus blood, were assessed with chi-squared comparison-of-proportions tests. Public clonotypes were identified by searching immuneACCESS, and similarity to known antiviral clonotypes was assessed with the VDJdb browser. The source is immuneACCESS, and TCRdb retained only in-frame sequences with V and J called. Part of the clones is not carried over; for the studies checked, unresolved V genes explain less than half of this, and the remainder is unexplained. The DNA gave D and trimming, while V, J and clone size come from that table. Within this sample are approximately 77,000 clones, with about 92% of them counted one time only. The top ten clones comprise around 1.4% of the sample.

What the study reported, not specific to this receptor: Because pre- and post-surgery blood were sequenced to different depths, clones absent from the pre-surgery sample may reflect undersampling. The patients' HCMV serostatus was not known, and viral specificity was inferred solely from CDR3 sequence similarity.

The time point label of this sample denotes: resected brain tissue, or blood drawn just prior to surgery. The surgery cases with the highest brain T cell transcript signatures were chosen for TCR beta chain sequencing of brain tissue, and also of blood when blood was available. Prior to surgery, the patients had been treated with at least one anti-epileptic drug. The TCR-sequenced patients were children whose drug-resistant epilepsy was caused by tuberous sclerosis complex, focal cortical dysplasia, Rasmussen encephalitis or hemimegalencephaly. Bulk genomic DNA was extracted from unsorted brain tissue and whole blood with the Monarch genomic DNA purification kit. V loses 6 bases of germline sequence and J loses 5 bases, and the interval between the two ends is 13 bases. CDR1 and CDR2, per the germline V gene, are MNHEY and SVGAGI. The CDR3 numbers 13 residues from cysteine through phenylalanine. The CDR3 DNA has 39 bases and is translated from base 1.

This clone has more than one count but fewer than ten. No cognate antigen has been identified for it. No much larger clone is present one base from it, and per-base qualities are unavailable. The chain is made from TRBV6-5 and TRBJ1-1; 6 matching bases give a weak D call of TRBD1. The sample was peripheral blood, taken at surgery. The origin of this receptor is a boy under three years old with tuberous sclerosis and intractable seizures. The DNA reads TGTGCCAGCAGGCAACAGGGAGGAACTGAAGCTTTCTTT. This sequence encodes CASRQQGGTEAFF.